Listed below are T cell receptor beta chains from one sample, sequenced in a study of T cells in Graves' hyperthyroidism and ophthalmopathy. One entry per CDR3 protein, called by TCRdb with MiXCR from the multiplex PCR reads. The sample contains around 610,000 distinct CDR3 sequences, roughly 15% of which appear only once. The material sequenced was blood. The receptors here all came from a woman in her 40s with Graves' ophthalmopathy. Each CDR3 is given with its conserved first and last residue. Fields, in order: CDR3 protein, CDR3 DNA, clone size, D gene, V gene, J gene. A D gene is named only where the DNA matches it firmly. Expanded clones are given a class, and other clones once, few, many or no size at all.

cdr3_aa: CASSYRRPHILETQYF
cdr3_nt: TGTGCCAGCAGCTATAGACGACCACATATCTTAGAGACCCAGTACTTC
clone_size: NA
d_call: NA
v_call: TRBV11-1
j_call: TRBJ2-5

cdr3_aa: CASSYSGLHYEQYF
cdr3_nt: TGTGCCAGCAGTTACTCGGGACTTCACTACGAGCAGTACTTC
clone_size: many
d_call: NA
v_call: TRBV6-5
j_call: TRBJ2-7

cdr3_aa: CSAPRLAWQETQYF
cdr3_nt: TGCAGTGCTCCCCGCCTAGCGTGGCAAGAGACCCAGTACTTC
clone_size: many
d_call: NA
v_call: TRBV20-1
j_call: TRBJ2-5

cdr3_aa: CASSLDGRVFDGYTF
cdr3_nt: TGTGCCAGCAGCTTAGACGGGAGGGTGTTCGATGGCTACACCTTC
clone_size: many
d_call: NA
v_call: TRBV7-2
j_call: TRBJ1-2

cdr3_aa: CASSLRGLAGYEQYF
cdr3_nt: TGTGCCAGCAGTTTACGTGGACTAGCCGGCTACGAGCAGTACTTC
clone_size: NA
d_call: TRBD2
v_call: TRBV27
j_call: TRBJ2-7

cdr3_aa: CATFSASYEQYF
cdr3_nt: TGTGCCACCTTTAGCGCCTCCTACGAGCAGTACTTC
clone_size: many
d_call: NA
v_call: TRBV27
j_call: TRBJ2-7

cdr3_aa: CSARSPHTEAFF
cdr3_nt: TGCAGTGCTAGATCCCCCCACACTGAAGCTTTCTTT
clone_size: few
d_call: NA
v_call: TRBV20-1
j_call: TRBJ1-1

cdr3_aa: CASSYGGGSTEAFF
cdr3_nt: TGTGCCAGCAGTTATGGTGGGGGGAGCACTGAAGCTTTCTTT
clone_size: many
d_call: NA
v_call: TRBV6-5
j_call: TRBJ1-1

cdr3_aa: CAIRGGSGGSQETQYF
cdr3_nt: TGTGCCATCAGGGGAGGAAGCGGGGGATCCCAAGAGACCCAGTACTTC
clone_size: few
d_call: TRBD2
v_call: TRBV10-3
j_call: TRBJ2-5

cdr3_aa: CASRGQTEAFF
cdr3_nt: TGTGCCAGCAGAGGACAGACTGAAGCTTTCTTT
clone_size: few
d_call: NA
v_call: TRBV12-3/TRBV12-4
j_call: TRBJ1-1

cdr3_aa: CSARVQGGNILNTEAFF
cdr3_nt: TGCAGTGCTAGAGTACAGGGGGGGAACATTCTGAACACTGAAGCTTTCTTT
clone_size: many
d_call: TRBD1
v_call: TRBV20-1
j_call: TRBJ1-1

cdr3_aa: CASSVHKGREREKLFF
cdr3_nt: TGTGCCAGCAGTGTTCATAAAGGCAGGGAGAGGGAAAAACTGTTTTTT
clone_size: many
d_call: NA
v_call: TRBV6-1
j_call: TRBJ1-4

cdr3_aa: CASSQEGTVPRYEQYF
cdr3_nt: TGTGCCAGCAGCCAAGAGGGGACAGTCCCTAGATACGAGCAGTACTTC
clone_size: few
d_call: TRBD1
v_call: TRBV4-2
j_call: TRBJ2-7

cdr3_aa: CASSIYGQRGYTF
cdr3_nt: TGTGCCAGTAGTATCTATGGGCAGCGTGGCTACACCTTC
clone_size: NA
d_call: NA
v_call: TRBV19
j_call: TRBJ1-2

cdr3_aa: CASIENTEAFF
cdr3_nt: TGTGCCAGCATCGAGAACACTGAAGCTTTCTTT
clone_size: many
d_call: NA
v_call: TRBV6-5
j_call: TRBJ1-1

cdr3_aa: CASSLTTLEGQYF
cdr3_nt: TGTGCCAGCAGCTTAACAACCTTGGAGGGGCAGTACTTC
clone_size: few
d_call: NA
v_call: TRBV5-5
j_call: TRBJ2-7

cdr3_aa: CSAGLAGYSYEQYF
cdr3_nt: TGCAGTGCCGGTCTAGCGGGGTATTCCTACGAGCAGTACTTC
clone_size: NA
d_call: TRBD2
v_call: TRBV20-1
j_call: TRBJ2-7

cdr3_aa: CASSSTTSGATDTQYF
cdr3_nt: TGTGCCAGCAGTTCCACGACTAGCGGGGCCACAGATACGCAGTATTTT
clone_size: few
d_call: TRBD2
v_call: TRBV6-5
j_call: TRBJ2-3

cdr3_aa: CAISDAASGSAKNIQYF
cdr3_nt: TGTGCCATCAGTGATGCGGCTAGCGGGAGCGCCAAAAACATTCAGTACTTC
clone_size: NA
d_call: TRBD2
v_call: TRBV10-3
j_call: TRBJ2-4

cdr3_aa: CASSLRHTYGYTF
cdr3_nt: TGTGCCAGCAGCTTGAGACACACCTATGGCTACACCTTC
clone_size: many
d_call: NA
v_call: TRBV5-6
j_call: TRBJ1-2

cdr3_aa: CASRGLAGGYSSYEQYF
cdr3_nt: TGTGCCAGCAGGGGGCTAGCGGGGGGGTATAGCTCCTACGAGCAGTACTTC
clone_size: many
d_call: TRBD2
v_call: TRBV12-3/TRBV12-4
j_call: TRBJ2-7

cdr3_aa: CASSQEGAPGNF
cdr3_nt: TGCGCCAGCAGCCAAGAAGGGGCCCCCGGTAATTTT
clone_size: few
d_call: NA
v_call: TRBV4-1
j_call: TRBJ1-1

cdr3_aa: CASSLYMGSSGNTIYF
cdr3_nt: TGTGCCAGCAGTTTATATATGGGGTCTTCTGGAAACACCATATATTTT
clone_size: many
d_call: NA
v_call: TRBV28
j_call: TRBJ1-3

cdr3_aa: CASSYGWRFYEQYF
cdr3_nt: TGTGCCAGCAGTTACGGGTGGAGATTCTACGAGCAGTACTTC
clone_size: once
d_call: NA
v_call: TRBV6-2/TRBV6-3
j_call: TRBJ2-7

cdr3_aa: CASSSLQGNTEAFF
cdr3_nt: TGCGCCAGCAGCTCCCTACAGGGGAACACTGAAGCTTTCTTT
clone_size: many
d_call: NA
v_call: TRBV5-1
j_call: TRBJ1-1

cdr3_aa: CASSPNLQGTYEQYF
cdr3_nt: TGTGCCAGCAGCCCTAACTTACAGGGTACCTACGAGCAGTACTTC
clone_size: many
d_call: NA
v_call: TRBV28
j_call: TRBJ2-7

cdr3_aa: CASNLDRYNSPLHF
cdr3_nt: TGTGCCAGCAATCTAGACAGATATAATTCACCCCTCCACTTT
clone_size: many
d_call: NA
v_call: TRBV6-1
j_call: TRBJ1-6

cdr3_aa: CASRTTLTGELFF
cdr3_nt: TGTGCCAGCAGGACCACCTTGACCGGGGAGCTGTTTTTT
clone_size: NA
d_call: NA
v_call: TRBV2
j_call: TRBJ2-2